A single sample is the source of the 5 T cell receptor beta chains below, sequenced in a study of cytomegalovirus exposure and HLA in healthy donors. PCR was performed using 60 Vbeta and 13 Jbeta primers. Measured with immunoSEQ multiplex PCR; TCRdb has only the in-frame clones, and not every one. The sample table sets out more than 95,000 clones. Input material: PBMCs. These receptors all come from a man aged 35 to 55 in good health and CMV-seronegative.

The gene calls are TRBV10-1 and TRBJ1-5; D not resolved. The germline gives CDR1 WNHNN, CDR2 SYGVQD (reference sequence). V lost 8 bases and J 4 bases, leaving 9 bases between the germline ends. The CDR3 runs 12 residues. CDR3 region: CASLERNQPQHF. CDR3 sequence (DNA): TGCGCCAGCCTTGAGAGAAATCAGCCCCAGCATTTT.

The chain couples TRBV9 to TRBJ2-3; 16 bases map to TRBD2. The trim removed 0 bases at V and 4 bases at J, leaving 17 bases unmatched. The CDR3 has 22 amino acids. Germline V lookup: CDR1 SGDLS, CDR2 YYNGEE. The CDR3: CASSVGITLWGLAGGAPDTQYF. Written as DNA, the CDR3 is TGTGCCAGCAGCGTAGGCATCACTTTGTGGGGACTAGCGGGAGGGGCCCCAGATACGCAGTATTTT.

This sequence joins TRBV6-1 and TRBJ2-3, with 7 bases matching TRBD2. V lost 4 bases to trimming and J lost 2 bases; unmatched junction nucleotides: 12. Germline V gene sequence: CDR1 MNHNS, CDR2 SASEGT. The CDR3 extends over 17 amino acids. The CDR3 protein is CASSAGGRGTFTDTQYF. The CDR3 coding sequence is TGTGCCAGCAGTGCCGGCGGGAGAGGTACTTTCACAGATACGCAGTATTTT.

The CDR3 DNA is TGTGCCTGGAGCCGGGGGGACGCCGGCCGGGGTAATGAAAAACTGTTTTTT. Amino acid sequence: CAWSRGDAGRGNEKLFF. The chain recombines TRBV30 with TRBJ1-4, with TRBD1 as a possible D gene (5 bases). CDR1 is GTSNPN, CDR2 SVGIG, per germline (reference sequence). The CDR3 extends over 17 amino acids. The V end lost 3 bases, the J end lost 4 bases, and 21 bases lay between the germline ends.

V usage is TRBV4-2 and J usage is TRBJ2-7, with 9 bases lining up with TRBD1. The CDR3 runs to 14 residues. Losses at the gene ends were 8 bases for V and 4 bases for J; bases not matched to a gene: 9. Germline V CDR1 and CDR2: LGHNA, YNFKEQ. Written as DNA, the CDR3 is TGTGCCAGCCGGCCGGACAGGGGCGAGTACGAGCAGTACTTC. It translates to CASRPDRGEYEQYF.